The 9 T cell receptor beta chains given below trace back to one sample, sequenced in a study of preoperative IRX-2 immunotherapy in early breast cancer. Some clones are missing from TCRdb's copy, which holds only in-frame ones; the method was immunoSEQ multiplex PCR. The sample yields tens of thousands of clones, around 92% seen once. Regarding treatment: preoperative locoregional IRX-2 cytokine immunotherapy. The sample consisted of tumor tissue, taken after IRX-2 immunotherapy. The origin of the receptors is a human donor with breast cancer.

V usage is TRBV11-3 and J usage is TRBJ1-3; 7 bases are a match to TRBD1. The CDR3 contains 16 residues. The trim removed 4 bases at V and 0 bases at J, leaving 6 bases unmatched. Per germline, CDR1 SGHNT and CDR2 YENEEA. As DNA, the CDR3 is TGTGCCAGCAGCTCCCGACAGGGCGTCTCTGGAAACACCATATATTTT. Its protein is CASSSRQGVSGNTIYF.

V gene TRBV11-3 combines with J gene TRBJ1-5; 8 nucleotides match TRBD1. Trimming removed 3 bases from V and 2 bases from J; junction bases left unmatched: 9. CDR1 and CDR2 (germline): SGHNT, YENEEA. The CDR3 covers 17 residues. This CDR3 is CASSLWPGGAGNQPQHF. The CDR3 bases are TGTGCCAGCAGCTTGTGGCCAGGGGGCGCGGGCAATCAGCCCCAGCATTTT.

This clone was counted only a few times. The CDR3 region has the DNA TGCAGCGTTGAAGATCCCAGTCTCACAGGGAACACTGAAGCTTTCTTT. Protein sequence: CSVEDPSLTGNTEAFF. The rearrangement uses TRBV29-1 and TRBJ1-1; D possibly corresponds to TRBD1 (5 bases). CDR1 SQVTM and CDR2 ANQGSEA come from the germline V gene. V gave up 0 bases and J gave up 1 base, with 15 bases separating them. CDR3 length equals 16 residues.

The CDR3 reads CAWSLGKNTEAFF. The CDR3 nucleotides are TGTGCCTGGAGTTTGGGTAAGAACACTGAAGCTTTCTTT. The chain uses TRBV30 and TRBJ1-1; unclear D gene. The CDR3 runs 13 residues. Germline assignment: CDR1 GTSNPN and CDR2 SVGIG (reference sequence). Trimming took 2 bases from V and 1 from J, leaving 8 bases between them.

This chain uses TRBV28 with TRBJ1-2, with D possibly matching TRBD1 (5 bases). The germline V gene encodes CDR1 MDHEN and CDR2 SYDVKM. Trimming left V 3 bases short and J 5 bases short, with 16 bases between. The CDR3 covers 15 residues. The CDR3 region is CASSFKGRSWYGYTF. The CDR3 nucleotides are TGTGCCAGCAGTTTCAAGGGGCGGTCATGGTATGGCTACACCTTC.

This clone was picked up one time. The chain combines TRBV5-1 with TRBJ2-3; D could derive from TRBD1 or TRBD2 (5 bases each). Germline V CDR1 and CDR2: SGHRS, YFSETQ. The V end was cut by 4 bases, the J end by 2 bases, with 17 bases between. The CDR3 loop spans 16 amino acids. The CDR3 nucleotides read TGCGCCAGCAGCCTCAGGGACCCCTCCACCACAGATACGCAGTATTTT. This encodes CASSLRDPSTTDTQYF.

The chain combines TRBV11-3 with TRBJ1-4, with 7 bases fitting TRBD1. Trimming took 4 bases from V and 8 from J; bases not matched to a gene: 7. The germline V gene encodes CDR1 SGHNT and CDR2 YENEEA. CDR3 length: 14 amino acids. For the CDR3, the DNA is TGTGCCAGCAGCTCGACAGGGAGAGGCGAAAAACTGTTTTTT. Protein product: CASSSTGRGEKLFF.

CDR3 in DNA: TGTGCCAGCAGAGCCGGGGTGAACACCGGGGAGCTGTTTTTT. Encoded protein: CASRAGVNTGELFF. This chain joins TRBV6-8 and TRBJ2-2; perhaps TRBD2 as D (5 bases). Germline V CDR1 and CDR2: MNHGY, SAAAGT. V lost 6 bases to trimming and J lost 1 base, with 9 bases between them. This CDR3 is built from 14 residues.

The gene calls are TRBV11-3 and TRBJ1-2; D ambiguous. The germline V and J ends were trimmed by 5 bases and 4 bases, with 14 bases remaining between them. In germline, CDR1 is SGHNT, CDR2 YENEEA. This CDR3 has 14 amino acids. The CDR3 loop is CASSPERTFYGYTF. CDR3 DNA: TGTGCCAGCAGCCCCGAACGCACATTCTATGGCTACACCTTC.